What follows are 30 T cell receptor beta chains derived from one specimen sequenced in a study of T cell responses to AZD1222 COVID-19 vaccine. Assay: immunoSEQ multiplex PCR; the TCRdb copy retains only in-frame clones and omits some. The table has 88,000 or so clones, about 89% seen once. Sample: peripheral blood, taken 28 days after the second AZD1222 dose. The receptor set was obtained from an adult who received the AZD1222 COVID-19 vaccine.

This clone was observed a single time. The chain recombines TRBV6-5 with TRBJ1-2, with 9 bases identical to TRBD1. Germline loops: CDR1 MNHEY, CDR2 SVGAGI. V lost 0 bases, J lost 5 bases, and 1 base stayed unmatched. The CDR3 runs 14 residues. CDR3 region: CASSYSGQGYGYTF. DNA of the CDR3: TGTGCCAGCAGTTACTCCGGACAGGGGTATGGCTACACCTTC.

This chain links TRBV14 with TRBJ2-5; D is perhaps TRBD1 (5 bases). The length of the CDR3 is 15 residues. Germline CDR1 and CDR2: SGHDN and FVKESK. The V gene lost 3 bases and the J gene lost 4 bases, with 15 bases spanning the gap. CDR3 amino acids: CASSHSDIHAETQYF. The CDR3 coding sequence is TGTGCCAGCAGCCACTCGGACATACACGCAGAGACCCAGTACTTC.

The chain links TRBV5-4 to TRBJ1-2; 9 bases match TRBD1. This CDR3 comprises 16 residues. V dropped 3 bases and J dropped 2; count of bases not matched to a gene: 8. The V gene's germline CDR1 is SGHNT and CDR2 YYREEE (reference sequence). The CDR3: CASSSGRGTGNYGYTF. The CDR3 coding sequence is TGTGCCAGCAGCTCCGGACGAGGGACAGGGAACTATGGCTACACCTTC.

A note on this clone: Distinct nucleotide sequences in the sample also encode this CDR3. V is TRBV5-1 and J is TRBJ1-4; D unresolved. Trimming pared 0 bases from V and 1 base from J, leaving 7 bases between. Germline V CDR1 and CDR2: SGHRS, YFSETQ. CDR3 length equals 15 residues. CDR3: CASSLGSVTNEKLFF. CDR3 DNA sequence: TGCGCCAGCAGCTTGGGTTCGGTAACTAATGAAAAACTGTTTTTT.

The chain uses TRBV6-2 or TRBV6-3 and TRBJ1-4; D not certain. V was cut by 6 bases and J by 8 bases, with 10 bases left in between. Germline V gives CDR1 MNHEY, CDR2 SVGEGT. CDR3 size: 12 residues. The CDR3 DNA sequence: TGTGCCAGCAGCCTTCCCGCGGAAAAACTGTTTTTT. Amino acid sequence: CASSLPAEKLFF.

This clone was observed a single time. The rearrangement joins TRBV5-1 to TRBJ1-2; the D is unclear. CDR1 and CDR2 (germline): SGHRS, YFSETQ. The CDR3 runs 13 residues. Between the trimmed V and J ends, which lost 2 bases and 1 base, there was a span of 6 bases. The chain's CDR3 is CASSFGSNYGYTF. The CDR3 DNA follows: TGCGCCAGCAGCTTTGGCAGTAACTATGGCTACACCTTC.

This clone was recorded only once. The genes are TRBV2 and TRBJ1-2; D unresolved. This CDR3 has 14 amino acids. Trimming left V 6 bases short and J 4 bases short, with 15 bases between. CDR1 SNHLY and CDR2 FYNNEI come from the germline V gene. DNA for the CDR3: TGTGCCAGCAGCGTTACAACGGGTGGCTATGGCTACACCTTC. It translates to CASSVTTGGYGYTF.

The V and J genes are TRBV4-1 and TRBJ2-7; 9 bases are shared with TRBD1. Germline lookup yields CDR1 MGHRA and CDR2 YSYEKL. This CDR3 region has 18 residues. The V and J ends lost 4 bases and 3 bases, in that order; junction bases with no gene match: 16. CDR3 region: CASSPKGGDRAVVYEQYF. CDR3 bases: TGCGCCAGCAGCCCCAAAGGGGGGGACAGGGCGGTGGTCTACGAGCAGTACTTC.

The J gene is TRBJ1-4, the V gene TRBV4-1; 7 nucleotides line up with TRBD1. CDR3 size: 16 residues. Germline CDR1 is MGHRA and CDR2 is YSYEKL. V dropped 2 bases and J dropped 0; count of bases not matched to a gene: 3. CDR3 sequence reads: CASSQRQGATNEKLFF. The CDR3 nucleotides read TGCGCCAGCAGCCAAAGGCAGGGGGCAACTAATGAAAAACTGTTTTTT.

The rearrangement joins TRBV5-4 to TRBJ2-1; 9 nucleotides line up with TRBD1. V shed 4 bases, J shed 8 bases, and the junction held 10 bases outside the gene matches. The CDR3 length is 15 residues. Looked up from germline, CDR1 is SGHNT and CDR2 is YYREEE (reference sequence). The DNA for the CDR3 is TGTGCCAGCAGCACACAGGGGGCGCAGGTCGATGAGCAGTTCTTC. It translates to CASSTQGAQVDEQFF.

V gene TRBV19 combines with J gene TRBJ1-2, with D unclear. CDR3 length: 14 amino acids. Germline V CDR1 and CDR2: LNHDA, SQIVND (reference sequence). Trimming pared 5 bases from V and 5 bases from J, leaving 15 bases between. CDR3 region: CASSDWGREYGYTF. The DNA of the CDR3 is TGTGCCAGTAGTGACTGGGGAAGGGAGTATGGCTACACCTTC.

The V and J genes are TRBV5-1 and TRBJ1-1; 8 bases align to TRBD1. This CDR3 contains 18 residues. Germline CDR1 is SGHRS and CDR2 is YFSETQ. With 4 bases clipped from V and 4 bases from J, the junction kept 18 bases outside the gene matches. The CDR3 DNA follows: TGCGCCAGCAGCCATAAATTGGTCCCGGGACAGGCTTTCACTGAAGCTTTCTTT. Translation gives CASSHKLVPGQAFTEAFF.

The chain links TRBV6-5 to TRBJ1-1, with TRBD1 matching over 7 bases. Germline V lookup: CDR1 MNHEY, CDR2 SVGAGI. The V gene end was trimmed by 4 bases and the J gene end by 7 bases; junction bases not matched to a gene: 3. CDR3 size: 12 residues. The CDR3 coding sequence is TGTGCCAGCAGTTTAGGGGGCCGTGAAGCTTTCTTT. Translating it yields CASSLGGREAFF.

CDR3 sequence (DNA): TGCGCCAGCAGCTTGGAGGCCGGCTCTGGGGCCAACGTCCTGACTTTC. Its translation: CASSLEAGSGANVLTF. This chain joins TRBV5-1 and TRBJ2-6; D gene ambiguous. V dropped 0 bases and J dropped 0 bases, with 7 bases sitting between them. The CDR3 runs 16 residues. The germline CDR1 and CDR2 sequences are SGHRS and YFSETQ.

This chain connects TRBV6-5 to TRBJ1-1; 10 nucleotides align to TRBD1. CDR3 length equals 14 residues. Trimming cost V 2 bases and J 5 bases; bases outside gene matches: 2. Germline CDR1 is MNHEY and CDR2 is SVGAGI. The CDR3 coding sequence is TGTGCCAGCAGTTACAGGGACAGGGGTACTGAAGCTTTCTTT. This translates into CASSYRDRGTEAFF.

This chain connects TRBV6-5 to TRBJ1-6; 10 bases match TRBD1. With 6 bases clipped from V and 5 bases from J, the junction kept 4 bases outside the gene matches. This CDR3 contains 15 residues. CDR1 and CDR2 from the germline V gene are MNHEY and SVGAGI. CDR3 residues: CASRTGGADNSPLHF. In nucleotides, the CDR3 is TGTGCCAGCAGGACAGGGGGCGCGGATAATTCACCCCTCCACTTT.

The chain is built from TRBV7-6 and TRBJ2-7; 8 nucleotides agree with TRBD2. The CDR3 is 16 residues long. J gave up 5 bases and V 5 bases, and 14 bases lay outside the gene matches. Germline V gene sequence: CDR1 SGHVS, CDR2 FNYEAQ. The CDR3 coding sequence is TGTGCCAGCAGCCTTGGCGTAGGCGGGGGGCAGGACGAGCAGTACTTC. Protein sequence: CASSLGVGGGQDEQYF.

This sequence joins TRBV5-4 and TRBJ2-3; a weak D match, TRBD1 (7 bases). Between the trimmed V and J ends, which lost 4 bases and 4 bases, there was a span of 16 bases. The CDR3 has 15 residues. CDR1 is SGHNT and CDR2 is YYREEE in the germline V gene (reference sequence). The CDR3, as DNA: TGTGCCAGCAGCCCGGCGGGCAGGGGGGCAGATACGCAGTATTTT. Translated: CASSPAGRGADTQYF.

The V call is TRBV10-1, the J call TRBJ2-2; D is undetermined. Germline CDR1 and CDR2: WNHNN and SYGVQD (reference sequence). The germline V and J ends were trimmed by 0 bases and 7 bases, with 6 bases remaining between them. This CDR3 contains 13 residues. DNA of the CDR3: TGCGCCAGCAGTGAGTCCCGCAGCGGGGAGCTGTTTTTT. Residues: CASSESRSGELFF.

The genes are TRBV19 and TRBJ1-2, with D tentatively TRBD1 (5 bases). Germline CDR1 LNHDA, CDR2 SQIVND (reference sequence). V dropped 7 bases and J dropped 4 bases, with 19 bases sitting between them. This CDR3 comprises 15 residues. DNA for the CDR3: TGTGCCAGTAAGTGGGGCTCCAGGGCGAGCTATGGCTACACCTTC. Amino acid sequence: CASKWGSRASYGYTF.

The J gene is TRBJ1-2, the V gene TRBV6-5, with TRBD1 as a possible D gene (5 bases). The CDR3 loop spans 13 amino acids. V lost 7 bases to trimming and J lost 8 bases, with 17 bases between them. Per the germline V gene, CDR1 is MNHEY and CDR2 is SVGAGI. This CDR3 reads CASKSLAGDGYTF. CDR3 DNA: TGTGCCAGCAAAAGTCTAGCGGGGGACGGCTACACCTTC.

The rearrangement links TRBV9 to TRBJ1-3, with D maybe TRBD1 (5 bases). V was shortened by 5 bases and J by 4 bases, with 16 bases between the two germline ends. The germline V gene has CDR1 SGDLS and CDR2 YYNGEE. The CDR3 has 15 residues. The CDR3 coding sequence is TGTGCCAGCAGTCCCGAAAGAGGGGAGGGAAACACCATATATTTT. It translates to CASSPERGEGNTIYF.

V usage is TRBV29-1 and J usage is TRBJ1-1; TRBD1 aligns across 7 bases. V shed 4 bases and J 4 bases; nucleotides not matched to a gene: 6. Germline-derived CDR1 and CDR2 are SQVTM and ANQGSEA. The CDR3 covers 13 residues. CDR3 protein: CSVVGQMVTEAFF. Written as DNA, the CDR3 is TGCAGCGTTGTGGGACAGATGGTCACTGAAGCTTTCTTT.

CDR3 residues: CASSTGTGRGYTF. The CDR3 DNA sequence: TGTGCCAGCAGTACCGGGACAGGTCGGGGCTACACCTTC. The chain recombines TRBV12-3 or TRBV12-4 with TRBJ1-2, with TRBD1 identical over 8 bases. CDR3 length: 13 residues. Losses at the gene ends were 5 bases for V and 8 bases for J; bases not matched to a gene: 7.

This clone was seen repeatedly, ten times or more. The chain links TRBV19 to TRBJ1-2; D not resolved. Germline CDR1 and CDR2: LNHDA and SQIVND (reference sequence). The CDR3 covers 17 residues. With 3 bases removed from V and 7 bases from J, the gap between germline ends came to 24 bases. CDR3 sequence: CASSIFMKRAPLGGYTF. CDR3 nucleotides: TGTGCCAGTAGTATTTTTATGAAGAGGGCCCCCTTGGGTGGCTACACCTTC.

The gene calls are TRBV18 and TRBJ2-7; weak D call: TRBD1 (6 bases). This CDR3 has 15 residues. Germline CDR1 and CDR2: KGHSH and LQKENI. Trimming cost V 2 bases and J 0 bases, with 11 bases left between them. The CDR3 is CASSPGTSLSYEQYF. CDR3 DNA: TGTGCCAGCTCACCAGGGACAAGCCTCTCCTACGAGCAGTACTTC. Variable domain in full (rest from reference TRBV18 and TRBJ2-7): NAGVMQNPRHLVRRRGQEARLRCSPMKGHSHVYWYRQLPEEGLKFMVYLQKENIIDESGMPKERFSAEFPKEGPSILRIQQVVRGDSAAYFCASSPGTSLSYEQYFGPGTRLTVT.

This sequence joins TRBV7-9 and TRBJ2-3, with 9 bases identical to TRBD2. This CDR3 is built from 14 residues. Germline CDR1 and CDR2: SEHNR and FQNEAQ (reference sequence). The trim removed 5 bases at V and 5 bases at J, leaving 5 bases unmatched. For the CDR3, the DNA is TGTGCCAGCAGCCGCGGGGGGGCGAGAGATACGCAGTATTTT. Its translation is CASSRGGARDTQYF.

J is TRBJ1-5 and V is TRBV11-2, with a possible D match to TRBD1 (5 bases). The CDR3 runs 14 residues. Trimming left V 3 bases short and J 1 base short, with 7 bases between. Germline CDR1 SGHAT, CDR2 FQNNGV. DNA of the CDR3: TGTGCCAGCAGCTTCCGGGACAGCAATCAGCCCCAGCATTTT. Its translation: CASSFRDSNQPQHF.

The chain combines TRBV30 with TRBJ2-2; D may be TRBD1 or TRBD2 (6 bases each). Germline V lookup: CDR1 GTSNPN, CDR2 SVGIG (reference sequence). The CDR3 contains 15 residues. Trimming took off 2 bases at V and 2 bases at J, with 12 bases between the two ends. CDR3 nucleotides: TGTGCCTGGAGTATACGGGGGCTCAACACCGGGGAGCTGTTTTTT. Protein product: CAWSIRGLNTGELFF.

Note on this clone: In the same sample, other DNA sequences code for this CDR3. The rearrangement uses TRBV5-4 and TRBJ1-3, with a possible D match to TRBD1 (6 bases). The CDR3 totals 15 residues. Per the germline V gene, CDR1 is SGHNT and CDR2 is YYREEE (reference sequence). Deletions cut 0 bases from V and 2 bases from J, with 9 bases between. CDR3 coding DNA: TGTGCCAGCAGCTTGGGATCAGGGGCTGGAAACACCATATATTTT. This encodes CASSLGSGAGNTIYF.